The 16 T cell receptor beta chains reported below all come from one sample, sequenced in a study of post-analysis software for immune sequencing data. General study results and limits: The study found TRBV5-6, TRBV5-1 and TRBV20-1 among 5 or 6 TRBV segments more frequent in patients than controls.

The antigens of these receptors remain unknown. Carried by the TCR beta cDNA libraries were unique molecular identifiers. TCRdb itself ran the PCR reads through MiXCR, one entry per CDR3 protein. In the table there are 600,000 to 700,000 distinct CDR3 sequences, 55% to 60% of which are singletons. Input material: blood. Receptors were obtained from a girl aged 2-10 years with multiple sclerosis.

This clonotype turned up a few times. Here the CDR3 reads CASSLDPGAYEQYF. The CDR3 DNA reads as TGTGCCAGCAGCTTAGATCCGGGAGCCTACGAGCAGTACTTC. The chain links TRBV11-2 to TRBJ2-7; weak D call: TRBD2 (6 bases). CDR1 and CDR2 (germline): SGHAT, FQNNGV. This CDR3 region has 14 residues. Trimming shortened V by 0 bases and J by 2 bases, and 8 bases separated the two germline ends.

The V and J genes are TRBV10-3 and TRBJ2-5; TRBD1 matches 8 bases. The J call may be mistaken, given a closer DNA end match to TRBJ2-7. This CDR3 spans 13 amino acids. Germline V lookup: CDR1 ENHRY, CDR2 SYGVKD. The CDR3 bases are TGTGCCACCCGTAATCAGGGGGCGGGCGAGCAGTACTTC. Its protein product is CATRNQGAGEQYF.

The gene calls are TRBV12-3 or TRBV12-4 and TRBJ1-1; D is perhaps TRBD1 (6 bases). Between the trimmed V and J ends, which lost 5 bases and 3 bases, there was a span of 10 bases. The CDR3 extends over 13 amino acids. CDR3 nucleotide sequence: TGTGCCAGCAGTCCCCGGACAGACACTGAAGCTTTCTTT. Amino acid sequence: CASSPRTDTEAFF.

This rearrangement joins TRBV5-1 to TRBJ2-1; D gene uncertain. V was pared by 1 base and J by 2 bases, with 13 bases between. The length of the CDR3 is 16 residues. CDR1 SGHRS and CDR2 YFSETQ come from the germline V gene. CDR3 in amino acids: CASSLMALTTYNEQFF. The CDR3 DNA reads TGCGCCAGCAGCTTGATGGCGCTGACAACCTACAATGAGCAGTTCTTC.

This chain connects TRBV20-1 to TRBJ1-1; D perhaps matches TRBD1 (5 bases). Germline values: CDR1 DFQATT, CDR2 SNEGSKA (reference sequence). This CDR3 is built from 13 residues. V was shortened by 6 bases and J by 1 base, with 12 bases between the two germline ends. Here the CDR3 reads CSAEDTTNTEAFF. The CDR3 DNA reads TGCAGTGCCGAGGACACCACGAACACTGAAGCTTTCTTT.

This chain connects TRBV6-5 to TRBJ1-2, with 8 bases matching TRBD1. The germline V gene encodes CDR1 MNHEY and CDR2 SVGAGI. The CDR3 consists of 14 residues. Unmatched junction bases numbered 6, after V lost 5 bases and J lost 4 bases. Here the CDR3 reads CASSASGGLYGYTF. CDR3 in DNA: TGTGCCAGCAGTGCTTCAGGGGGCCTCTATGGCTACACCTTC.

The chain links TRBV20-1 to TRBJ2-7; D perhaps matches TRBD1 (6 bases). V dropped 6 bases and J dropped 3 bases, with 12 bases sitting between them. Germline V gives CDR1 DFQATT, CDR2 SNEGSKA (reference sequence). The CDR3 length is 12 residues. CDR3 sequence: CSALLDSYEQYF. The CDR3 DNA is TGCAGTGCCCTCCTGGACAGCTACGAGCAGTACTTC.

V gene TRBV6-1 combines with J gene TRBJ2-7, with TRBD2 matching 11 bases. Trimming took 4 bases from V and 5 from J; bases not matched to a gene: 7. The CDR3 has 15 residues. The V gene's germline CDR1 is MNHNS and CDR2 SASEGT. DNA for the CDR3: TGTGCCAGCAGTGGGGCGCCGGGACTAGCGGACGAGCAGTACTTC. The encoded protein is CASSGAPGLADEQYF.

This chain links TRBV7-4 with TRBJ1-2; a weak D match, TRBD1 (6 bases). Per germline, CDR1 SGHVT and CDR2 SQSDAQ. Deletions cut 3 bases from V and 8 bases from J, with 13 bases between. This CDR3 is 13 amino acids long. This CDR3 reads CASSFNRVGGYTF. The CDR3 coding sequence is TGTGCCAGCAGCTTTAACAGGGTGGGGGGCTACACCTTC.

The V gene is TRBV20-1, the J gene TRBJ2-5, with 8 bases matching TRBD1. V was clipped by 1 base and J by 2 bases; unmatched bases: 9. CDR3 length equals 16 residues. Germline CDR1 is DFQATT and CDR2 is SNEGSKA (reference sequence). CDR3 amino acids: CSARGDRMGLQETQYF. Written as DNA, the CDR3 is TGCAGTGCTAGAGGGGACAGGATGGGGTTACAAGAGACCCAGTACTTC.

V usage is TRBV12-3 or TRBV12-4 and J usage is TRBJ2-1, with 15 bases lining up with TRBD2. V lost 7 bases and J lost 7; bases outside the gene matches: 17. The CDR3 extends over 19 amino acids. In DNA, the CDR3 is TGTGCCAGCACCATCCCCTCAAGGACTAGCGGGAGGGTACCAAATGAGCAGTTCTTC. Amino acid sequence: CASTIPSRTSGRVPNEQFF.

This clonotype has just a few counts. This chain links TRBV28 with TRBJ2-3; 8 positions agree with TRBD2. Germline V gene lookup returns CDR1 MDHEN and CDR2 SYDVKM. The CDR3 covers 17 residues. Germline trimming cut 7 bases from V and 4 bases from J; bases unmatched to any gene: 16. CDR3 DNA: TGTGCCAGCACGAGCGGGAGAGGGAGGGTTGATCCAGATACGCAGTATTTT. This translates into CASTSGRGRVDPDTQYF.

The chain recombines TRBV10-3 with TRBJ2-2; D perhaps matches TRBD1 (5 bases). Germline lookup yields CDR1 ENHRY and CDR2 SYGVKD. This CDR3 region has 16 residues. Trimming cost V 5 bases and J 2 bases, with 15 bases left between them. Here the CDR3 reads CAISYDTGTNTGELFF. The CDR3 nucleotides read TGTGCCATCAGTTACGATACAGGAACCAACACCGGGGAGCTGTTTTTT.

J is TRBJ2-7 and V is TRBV15, with 7 positions matching TRBD1. The CDR3 consists of 14 residues. Losses at the gene ends were 0 bases for V and 4 bases for J; bases not matched to a gene: 3. Germline V gene sequence: CDR1 LNHNV, CDR2 YYDKDF (reference sequence). For the CDR3, the DNA is TGTGCCACCAGCAGAGACAGGGGGATGTACGAGCAGTACTTC. It encodes CATSRDRGMYEQYF.

The rearrangement uses TRBV13 and TRBJ2-7, with TRBD2 matching over 7 bases. Germline CDR1 reads PRHDT; CDR2 reads FYEKMQ (reference sequence). Trimming at V came to 4 bases and at J to 3 bases, leaving 9 bases not matched to a gene. The CDR3 consists of 15 residues. In nucleotides, the CDR3 is TGTGCCAGCAGCTCCCGCGGACTAGACCGCTACGAGCAGTACTTC. Translation: CASSSRGLDRYEQYF.

The chain uses TRBV4-2 and TRBJ2-3, with TRBD2 matching over 10 bases. Germline V gene sequence: CDR1 LGHNA, CDR2 YNFKEQ. This CDR3 has 17 residues. The J segment lost 4 bases and the V segment lost 2 bases, leaving 9 bases of the junction unmatched. DNA for the CDR3: TGTGCCAGCAGCCAACGAGTAGCGGGGGGCGCGGCAGATACGCAGTATTTT. Translated, it gives CASSQRVAGGAADTQYF.